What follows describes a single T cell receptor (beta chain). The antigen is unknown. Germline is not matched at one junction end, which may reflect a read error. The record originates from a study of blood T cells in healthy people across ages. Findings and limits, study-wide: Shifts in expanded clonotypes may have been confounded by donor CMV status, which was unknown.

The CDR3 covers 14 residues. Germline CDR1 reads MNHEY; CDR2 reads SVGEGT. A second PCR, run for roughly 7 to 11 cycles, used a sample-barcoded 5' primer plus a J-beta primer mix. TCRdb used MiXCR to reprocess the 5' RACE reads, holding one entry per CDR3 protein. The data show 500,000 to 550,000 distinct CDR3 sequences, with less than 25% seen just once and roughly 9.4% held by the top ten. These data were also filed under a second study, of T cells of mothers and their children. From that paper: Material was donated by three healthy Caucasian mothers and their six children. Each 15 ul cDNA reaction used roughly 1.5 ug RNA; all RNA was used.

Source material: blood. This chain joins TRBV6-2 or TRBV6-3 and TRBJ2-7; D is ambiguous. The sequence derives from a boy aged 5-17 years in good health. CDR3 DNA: TGTGCCAGCAGTTACCCCAGCGCCGCCTACGAGCAGTGCTTC. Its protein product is CASSYPSAAYEQCF.